Listed here are 20 T cell receptor beta chains from one sample, sequenced in a study of beta chain features in type 1 diabetes. Investigators reverse transcribed all isolated RNA, so they sequenced expressed TCRB transcripts. The assay was immunoSEQ multiplex PCR, and TCRdb's table has in-frame clones only and misses some. Of 250,000 to 300,000 clones in the sample, 7.5% to 9.5% are singletons; the top ten hold approximately 1%. The sequenced sample was central memory CD4+ T cells from blood. The source of these receptors is a woman aged 18 to 35 in good health.

V usage is TRBV30 and J usage is TRBJ2-7; possible D gene TRBD2, 5 bases. Per the germline V gene, CDR1 is GTSNPN and CDR2 is SVGIG (reference sequence). The CDR3 has 14 residues. The germline V and J ends were trimmed by 0 bases and 2 bases, with 11 bases remaining between them. CDR3 DNA: TGTGCCTGGAGTGTTGGAGGAATCCCCTACGAGCAGTACTTC. Protein sequence: CAWSVGGIPYEQYF.

This clone showed up just a few times. The chain uses TRBV7-9 and TRBJ2-2; D unclear. CDR1 and CDR2 (germline): SEHNR, FQNEAQ (reference sequence). The CDR3 is 14 residues long. V was shortened by 7 bases and J by 0 bases, with 9 bases between the two germline ends. The CDR3 is CASNLLANTGELFF. For the CDR3, the DNA is TGTGCCAGCAACCTCCTAGCGAACACCGGGGAGCTGTTTTTT.

The chain combines TRBV27 with TRBJ1-2, with D perhaps TRBD1 (6 bases). The CDR3 is 15 amino acids. CDR1 is MNHEY, CDR2 SMNVEV, per germline (reference sequence). V lost 5 bases and J lost 6, with 19 bases in between. CDR3 in amino acids: CASSLHFEDRNGYTF. DNA of the CDR3: TGTGCCAGCAGTCTCCATTTCGAGGACAGAAATGGCTACACCTTC.

This clone was seen more than once but under ten times. The chain combines TRBV29-1 with TRBJ1-1, with 10 bases identical to TRBD1. Germline lookup yields CDR1 SQVTM and CDR2 ANQGSEA. This CDR3 is built from 14 residues. V shed 6 bases, J shed 6 bases, and the junction held 10 bases outside the gene matches. The CDR3 DNA sequence: TGCAGCGTCCTTGGCGGGACAGGGGCCTCTGAAGCTTTCTTT. Translation: CSVLGGTGASEAFF.

This clone showed up just a few times. V usage is TRBV6-5 and J usage is TRBJ2-5; TRBD2 matches at 7 bases. Germline CDR1 MNHEY, CDR2 SVGAGI. V lost 6 bases and J lost 0; bases outside the gene matches: 4. The CDR3 loop spans 14 amino acids. The CDR3 region is CASRWGGNQETQYF. CDR3 nucleotide sequence: TGTGCCAGCAGATGGGGAGGGAACCAAGAGACCCAGTACTTC.

Only a few counts were recorded for this clone. J is TRBJ2-1 and V is TRBV30; D ambiguous. CDR3 length: 11 amino acids. Trimming left V 5 bases short and J 5 bases short, with 7 bases between. The germline gives CDR1 GTSNPN, CDR2 SVGIG (reference sequence). The CDR3: CAWHRHNEQFF. The CDR3 bases are TGTGCCTGGCACCGTCACAATGAGCAGTTCTTC.

V is TRBV5-4 and J is TRBJ2-5, with TRBD2 matching 13 bases. Germline CDR1 is SGHNT and CDR2 is YYREEE (reference sequence). V shed 3 bases and J 3 bases; nucleotides not matched to a gene: 8. The CDR3 totals 17 residues. The CDR3 coding sequence is TGTGCCAGCAGCTCGACCGGGACTAGCGGGGTGAAAGAGACCCAGTACTTC. Its translation is CASSSTGTSGVKETQYF.

This chain joins TRBV30 and TRBJ2-5; D is perhaps TRBD2 (6 bases). Germline lookup yields CDR1 GTSNPN and CDR2 SVGIG (reference sequence). The CDR3 covers 12 residues. V shed 2 bases and J shed 7 bases, with 11 bases lying between them. The CDR3 DNA sequence: TGTGCCTGGAGTAGCCCCGGGGGGACCCAGTACTTC. Its protein product is CAWSSPGGTQYF.

V gene TRBV5-6 combines with J gene TRBJ2-3; possibly TRBD1 or TRBD2 for D (6 bases each). The length of the CDR3 is 15 residues. Germline V gene sequence: CDR1 SGHDT, CDR2 YYEEEE. V was cut by 6 bases and J by 5 bases, with 19 bases left in between. Written as DNA, the CDR3 is TGTGCCAGCACCGACGGAAGGGGGGCCGGAGATACGCAGTATTTT. It encodes CASTDGRGAGDTQYF. Complete variable domain (other parts from reference TRBV5-6 and TRBJ2-3): DAGVTQSPTHLIKTRGQQVTLRCSPKSGHDTVSWYQQALGQGPQFIFQYYEEEERQRGNFPDRFSGHQFPNYSSELNVNALLLGDSALYLCASTDGRGAGDTQYFGPGTRLTVL.

This clone was seen at least ten times. The chain employs TRBV4-3 and TRBJ2-5; D not resolved. V was clipped by 0 bases and J by 4 bases, with 6 bases between them. This CDR3 comprises 13 residues. CDR1 is LGHNA and CDR2 is YSLEER in the germline V gene. CDR3 amino acids: CASSQDVGETQYF. In DNA form, the CDR3 reads TGCGCCAGCAGCCAAGATGTTGGAGAGACCCAGTACTTC.

This clone was counted between two and nine times. J is TRBJ2-3 and V is TRBV12-5; the D gene is possibly TRBD2 (5 bases). Germline-derived CDR1 and CDR2 are LGHNT and FRNRAP. This CDR3 region has 14 residues. V lost 6 bases and J 6 bases, leaving 16 bases between the germline ends. The CDR3 coding sequence is TGTGCTAGTGGCCTAAATTACGGCGGGGATACGCAGTATTTT. This translates into CASGLNYGGDTQYF.

In its sample, this clone was seen a few times. The CDR3 DNA is TGCAGTGCCCTCAGGGGGCTGGCTCAGTACTTC. It specifies CSALRGLAQYF. This chain links TRBV20-1 with TRBJ2-4, with 8 nucleotides matching TRBD1. CDR3 length: 11 residues. In germline, CDR1 is DFQATT, CDR2 SNEGSKA (reference sequence). V was clipped by 6 bases and J by 12 bases; unmatched bases: 7.

The chain combines TRBV4-2 with TRBJ1-2; 7 bases map to TRBD1. CDR1 and CDR2 (germline): LGHNA, YNFKEQ. CDR3 size: 13 residues. With V trimmed by 2 bases and J by 8 bases, 5 bases remained unmatched. This CDR3 is CASSQTTGDGYTF. The CDR3 nucleotides read TGTGCCAGCAGCCAAACAACAGGGGACGGCTACACCTTC.

The table lists this clone with many counts. Other DNA sequences from this sample encode an identical CDR3 as well. The J gene is TRBJ1-1, the V gene TRBV19, with D tentatively TRBD1 (5 bases). The V and J ends lost 6 bases and 0 bases respectively, with 11 bases between them. Germline V gene data show CDR1 as LNHDA and CDR2 as SQIVND (reference sequence). CDR3 length equals 14 residues. Here the CDR3 DNA reads TGTGCCAGTAGCCCGGGACGGTTGAACACTGAAGCTTTCTTT. Its translation is CASSPGRLNTEAFF.

Notes on this clone: One end of the junction varies from germline; a read error may be responsible. The chain carries TRBV25-1 and TRBJ2-3; D may be TRBD1 (7 bases). The germline V gene has CDR1 MGHDK and CDR2 SYGVNS. The length of the CDR3 is 13 residues. CDR3 DNA sequence: TGTGCCAGCAGTGAATTCTCGGCCAGGGGGGTGAGTTTT. This codes for CASSEFSARGVSF.

V is TRBV2 and J is TRBJ2-1, with 7 bases matching TRBD1. The junction had 8 bases not matched to a gene; V was cut back by 9 bases and J by 3 bases. The CDR3 is 14 amino acids. In germline, CDR1 is SNHLY, CDR2 FYNNEI. The CDR3 DNA is TGTGCCAGTAACCGGGACAGCTTCTACAATGAGCAGTTCTTC. Residues: CASNRDSFYNEQFF.

Here the CDR3 reads CSVDPGGTEAFF. The CDR3 DNA follows: TGCAGCGTGGACCCAGGCGGCACTGAAGCTTTCTTT. The chain is built from TRBV29-1 and TRBJ1-1, with no clear D. Trimming pared 6 bases from V and 4 bases from J, leaving 12 bases between. Germline V CDR1 and CDR2: SQVTM, ANQGSEA. The CDR3 runs to 12 residues.

The chain couples TRBV7-9 to TRBJ2-5, with unresolved D. Looked up from germline, CDR1 is SEHNR and CDR2 is FQNEAQ (reference sequence). V was shortened by 2 bases and J by 6 bases, with 10 bases between the two germline ends. The CDR3 covers 13 residues. The CDR3 reads CASSLLLGKTQYF. The DNA of the CDR3 is TGTGCCAGCAGCTTACTTTTGGGAAAGACCCAGTACTTC.

In its sample, this clone was seen a few times. The J gene is TRBJ1-5, the V gene TRBV2; maybe TRBD1 (6 bases). This CDR3 has 16 amino acids. Trimming took off 7 bases at V and 7 bases at J, with 23 bases between the two ends. Germline V gene lookup returns CDR1 SNHLY and CDR2 FYNNEI. CDR3 loop: CASTENRGAKGQPQHF. CDR3 nucleotides: TGTGCCAGCACGGAGAACCGGGGGGCTAAGGGGCAGCCCCAGCATTTT. The variable domain in full, completed from reference TRBV2 and TRBJ1-5, reads EPEVTQTPSHQVTQMGQEVILRCVPISNHLYFYWYRQILGQKVEFLVSFYNNEISEKSEIFDDQFSVERPDGSNFTLKIRSTKLEDSAMYFCASTENRGAKGQPQHFGDGTRLSIL.

The chain links TRBV30 to TRBJ2-3; no clear D gene. Deletions cut 0 bases from V and 4 bases from J, with 8 bases between. CDR3 size: 13 residues. Germline CDR1 is GTSNPN and CDR2 is SVGIG (reference sequence). CDR3 sequence reads: CAWSVLLADTQYF. The CDR3, as DNA: TGTGCCTGGAGTGTACTCTTAGCAGATACGCAGTATTTT.